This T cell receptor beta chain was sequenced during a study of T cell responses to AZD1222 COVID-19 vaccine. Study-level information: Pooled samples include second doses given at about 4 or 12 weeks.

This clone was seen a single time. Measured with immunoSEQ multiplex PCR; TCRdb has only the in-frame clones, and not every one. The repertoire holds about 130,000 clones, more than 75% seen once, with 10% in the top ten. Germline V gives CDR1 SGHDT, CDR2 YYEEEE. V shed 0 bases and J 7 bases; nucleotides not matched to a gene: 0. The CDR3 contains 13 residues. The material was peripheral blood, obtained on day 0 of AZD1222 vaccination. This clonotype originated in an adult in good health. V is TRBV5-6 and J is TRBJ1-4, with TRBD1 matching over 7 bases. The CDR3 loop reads CASSLDRGEKLFF. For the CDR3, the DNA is TGTGCCAGCAGCTTGGACAGGGGTGAAAAACTGTTTTTT.